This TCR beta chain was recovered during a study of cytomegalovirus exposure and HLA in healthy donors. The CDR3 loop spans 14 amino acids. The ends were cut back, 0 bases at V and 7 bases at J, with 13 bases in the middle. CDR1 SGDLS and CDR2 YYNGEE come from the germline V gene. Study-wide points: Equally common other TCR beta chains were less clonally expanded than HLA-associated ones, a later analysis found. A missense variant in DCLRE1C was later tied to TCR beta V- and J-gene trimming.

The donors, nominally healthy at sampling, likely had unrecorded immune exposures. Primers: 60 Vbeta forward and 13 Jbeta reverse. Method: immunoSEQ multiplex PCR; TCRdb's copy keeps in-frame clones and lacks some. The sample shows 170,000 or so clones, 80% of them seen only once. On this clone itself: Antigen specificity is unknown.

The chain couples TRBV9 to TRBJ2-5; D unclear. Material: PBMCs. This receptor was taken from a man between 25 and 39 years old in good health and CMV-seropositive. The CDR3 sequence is CASSVGSPGGTQYF. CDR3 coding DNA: TGTGCCAGCAGCGTAGGGTCCCCCGGCGGGACCCAGTACTTC. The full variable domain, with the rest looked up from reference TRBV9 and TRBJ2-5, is DSGVTQTPKHLITATGQRVTLRCSPRSGDLSVYWYQQSLDQGLQFLIQYYNGEERAKGNILERFSAQQFPDLHSELNLSSLELGDSALYFCASSVGSPGGTQYFGPGTRLLVL.